What follows are 23 T cell receptor beta chains derived from one specimen sequenced in a study of blood T cell repertoires in COVID-19. TCRdb's copy holds only in-frame clones and misses some; the assay was immunoSEQ multiplex PCR. The profile shows 270,000 or so clones, roughly nine tenths of them singletons. Sequencing input: PBMCs or T cells enriched from blood (not recorded which). The receptors were gathered from a woman under 30 who had recovered from COVID-19.

This clone occurred once. This rearrangement joins TRBV12-3 or TRBV12-4 to TRBJ2-3, with 9 bases that match TRBD2. The V gene end was trimmed by 5 bases and the J gene end by 8 bases; junction bases not matched to a gene: 5. This CDR3 region has 13 residues. CDR3 residues: CASSSGGSGTQYF. In DNA, the CDR3 is TGTGCCAGCAGTAGCGGGGGGTCGGGTACGCAGTATTTT.

This chain joins TRBV6-1 and TRBJ2-1, with 7 bases that match TRBD1. V dropped 1 base and J dropped 8; count of bases not matched to a gene: 11. The CDR3 is made up of 16 amino acids. Germline CDR1 MNHNS, CDR2 SASEGT. The CDR3 region is CASSEVQGRDRYEQFF. The CDR3 nucleotides read TGTGCCAGCAGTGAAGTACAGGGGCGCGATCGCTATGAGCAGTTCTTC.

V is TRBV2 and J is TRBJ2-7; weak D call: TRBD1 (7 bases). This CDR3 contains 14 residues. Trimming removed 3 bases at V and 2 bases at J, with 11 bases between. Per the germline V gene, CDR1 is SNHLY and CDR2 is FYNNEI. The CDR3 here is CASSETGRTYEQYF. The DNA of the CDR3 is TGTGCCAGCAGTGAGACAGGGAGGACCTACGAGCAGTACTTC.

The chain links TRBV6-2 or TRBV6-3 to TRBJ1-2; maybe TRBD1 (6 bases). This CDR3 comprises 14 residues. Germline V CDR1 and CDR2: MNHEY, SVGEGT. V dropped 5 bases and J dropped 6 bases, with 16 bases sitting between them. CDR3 bases: TGTGCCAGCAGTCGGACAGAATCTATAGATGGCTACACCTTC. This encodes CASSRTESIDGYTF.

The chain employs TRBV7-9 and TRBJ1-2, with 10 bases lining up with TRBD1. Trimming cost V 10 bases and J 5 bases; bases outside gene matches: 10. The CDR3 is made up of 14 amino acids. CDR1 is SEHNR and CDR2 is FQNEAQ in the germline V gene (reference sequence). The CDR3, as DNA: TGTGCCACCGGGACAGGGGCTCTCTCTTATGGCTACACCTTC. This codes for CATGTGALSYGYTF. Based on the CDR3 plus reference TRBV7-9 and TRBJ1-2, the full variable domain is DTGVSQNPRHKITKRGQNVTFRCDPISEHNRLYWYRQTLGQGPEFLTYFQNEAQLEKSRLLSDRFSAERPKGSFSTLEIQRTEQGDSAMYLCATGTGALSYGYTFGSGTRLTVV.

V gene TRBV2 combines with J gene TRBJ2-1; 10 bases match TRBD2. The V and J ends lost 6 bases and 7 bases, in that order; junction bases with no gene match: 9. Germline V gives CDR1 SNHLY, CDR2 FYNNEI. CDR3 length equals 15 residues. This CDR3 is CASRALAGVGNEQFF. The CDR3 DNA is TGTGCCAGCAGGGCCCTAGCGGGGGTAGGGAATGAGCAGTTCTTC.

The J gene is TRBJ1-2, the V gene TRBV14; TRBD1 might be the D (6 bases). The CDR3 runs to 14 residues. With 4 bases removed from V and 10 bases from J, the gap between germline ends came to 19 bases. Germline CDR1 and CDR2: SGHDN and FVKESK. The CDR3 sequence: CASSRIQGYGTYTF. The CDR3 DNA reads TGTGCCAGCAGCCGAATACAGGGCTATGGGACCTACACCTTC.

This chain links TRBV18 with TRBJ1-5, with TRBD1 matching over 7 bases. The CDR3 loop spans 16 amino acids. CDR1 KGHSH and CDR2 LQKENI come from the germline V gene. V dropped 3 bases and J dropped 7; count of bases not matched to a gene: 12. CDR3: CASSPAREGARQPQHF. The CDR3 DNA sequence: TGTGCCAGCTCACCGGCCCGCGAGGGGGCAAGGCAGCCCCAGCATTTT. Complete variable domain (other parts from reference TRBV18 and TRBJ1-5): NAGVMQNPRHLVRRRGQEARLRCSPMKGHSHVYWYRQLPEEGLKFMVYLQKENIIDESGMPKERFSAEFPKEGPSILRIQQVVRGDSAAYFCASSPAREGARQPQHFGDGTRLSIL.

V is TRBV18 and J is TRBJ1-3; no definite D call. This CDR3 is built from 18 residues. Deletions cut 6 bases from V and 0 bases from J, with 21 bases between. Germline V CDR1 and CDR2: KGHSH, LQKENI. The CDR3, as DNA: TGTGCCAGCTCTACCCGCGGTGGAGTACCTAACTCTGGAAACACCATATATTTT. Translated: CASSTRGGVPNSGNTIYF.

The rearrangement uses TRBV11-2 and TRBJ2-6; D unresolved. Germline values: CDR1 SGHAT, CDR2 FQNNGV. There are 17 residues in the CDR3. V was pared by 1 base and J by 1 base, with 11 bases between. The CDR3 loop is CASSLVPGRSGANVLTF. As DNA, the CDR3 is TGTGCCAGCAGCTTAGTCCCAGGCAGGTCTGGGGCCAACGTCCTGACTTTC.

The chain links TRBV5-1 to TRBJ2-3; D gene ambiguous. The ends were cut back, 7 bases at V and 0 bases at J, with 15 bases in the middle. The CDR3 has 15 residues. Germline values: CDR1 SGHRS, CDR2 YFSETQ. The CDR3 nucleotides read TGCGCCAGCGGCCTGGGCGGCTCTAGCACAGATACGCAGTATTTT. This gives the protein CASGLGGSSTDTQYF.

This clone was observed a few times. The V gene is TRBV7-8, the J gene TRBJ1-1; TRBD1 is a possible D gene (6 bases). The CDR3 spans 15 residues. The V end lost 3 bases, the J end lost 1 base, and 12 bases lay between the germline ends. Germline V gene data show CDR1 as SGHVS and CDR2 as FQNEAQ. The CDR3, as DNA: TGTGCCAGCAGCTTGACCCAGACAGGGAACACTGAAGCTTTCTTT. As protein: CASSLTQTGNTEAFF.

The rearrangement joins TRBV7-2 to TRBJ2-3; 12 bases fit TRBD2. The CDR3 loop spans 16 amino acids. The ends lost 4 bases at V and 8 bases at J; junction bases unmatched: 10. CDR1 and CDR2 (germline): SGHTA, FQGNSA. The CDR3 region is CASSSTSGRFVGTQYF. The CDR3 nucleotides are TGTGCCAGCAGCTCCACTAGCGGGAGGTTTGTTGGTACGCAGTATTTT.

CDR3 nucleotide sequence: TGTGCCAGCAGCATCCCGGACACCATCCAAGAGACCCAGTACTTC. Translated, it gives CASSIPDTIQETQYF. The chain employs TRBV5-4 and TRBJ2-5; D may be TRBD1 (5 bases). The CDR3 spans 15 residues. The V gene lost 4 bases and the J gene lost 1 base, with 14 bases spanning the gap. Germline V gene lookup returns CDR1 SGHNT and CDR2 YYREEE (reference sequence).

CDR3 in amino acids: CASSVSGSRNEQFF. CDR3 nucleotides: TGCGCCAGCAGCGTTAGCGGGAGCAGGAATGAGCAGTTCTTC. V usage is TRBV5-1 and J usage is TRBJ2-1; 9 bases map to TRBD2. The length of the CDR3 is 14 residues. Per germline, CDR1 SGHRS and CDR2 YFSETQ. The trim removed 4 bases at V and 7 bases at J, leaving 6 bases unmatched.

V gene TRBV7-2 combines with J gene TRBJ2-2, with a possible D match to TRBD1 (5 bases). Trimming took off 1 base at V and 1 base at J, with 7 bases between the two ends. The CDR3 spans 15 residues. CDR1 and CDR2 from the germline V gene are SGHTA and FQGNSA. In nucleotides, the CDR3 is TGTGCCAGCAGCTTAGGGGGCAGGAACACCGGGGAGCTGTTTTTT. Translation gives CASSLGGRNTGELFF.

This chain uses TRBV25-1 with TRBJ2-5, with D possibly matching TRBD2 (5 bases). V dropped 3 bases and J dropped 7 bases, with 12 bases sitting between them. The CDR3 length is 13 residues. The germline CDR1 and CDR2 sequences are MGHDK and SYGVNS. CDR3 sequence reads: CASSDIRRGTQYF. As DNA, the CDR3 is TGTGCCAGCAGTGATATTCGTCGGGGGACCCAGTACTTC.

The V and J genes are TRBV6-1 and TRBJ2-7, with a tentative D call TRBD1 (5 bases). Germline lookup yields CDR1 MNHNS and CDR2 SASEGT. This CDR3 contains 16 residues. V was clipped by 3 bases and J by 2 bases, with 17 bases between them. The CDR3 spells CASSDRGQSRAYEQYF. The CDR3 DNA sequence: TGTGCCAGCAGTGATCGAGGACAATCAAGGGCCTACGAGCAGTACTTC.

The chain uses TRBV12-3 or TRBV12-4 and TRBJ1-3, with D perhaps matching TRBD1 (5 bases). This CDR3 contains 13 residues. With 5 bases removed from V and 5 bases from J, the gap between germline ends came to 10 bases. The CDR3 DNA follows: TGTGCCAGCAGTCTGACAGAGAGAAACACCATATATTTT. This codes for CASSLTERNTIYF.

The CDR3 spells CASSFGTSGTGELFF. The CDR3 DNA follows: TGTGCCAGCAGCTTCGGGACTAGCGGGACCGGGGAGCTGTTTTTT. The chain is built from TRBV5-6 and TRBJ2-2; 12 bases map to TRBD2. CDR3 length: 15 residues. V gave up 2 bases and J gave up 5 bases; unmatched junction bases: 1. From germline, CDR1 is SGHDT and CDR2 YYEEEE.

The chain has TRBV5-1 and TRBJ2-7, with TRBD1 identical over 9 bases. Germline V gene data show CDR1 as SGHRS and CDR2 as YFSETQ. Trimming cost V 4 bases and J 3 bases; bases outside gene matches: 8. The CDR3 consists of 15 residues. The CDR3 region is CASSVPGTGYYEQYF. In nucleotides, the CDR3 is TGCGCCAGCAGCGTACCCGGGACAGGGTACTACGAGCAGTACTTC.

The chain combines TRBV9 with TRBJ2-1, with TRBD2 as a possible D gene (6 bases). This CDR3 has 16 residues. The germline CDR1 and CDR2 sequences are SGDLS and YYNGEE. With 1 base removed from V and 4 bases from J, the gap between germline ends came to 15 bases. CDR3 in amino acids: CASSVSRSGHYNEQFF. The CDR3 DNA sequence: TGTGCCAGCAGCGTATCGCGTAGCGGACATTACAATGAGCAGTTCTTC.

The chain uses TRBV14 and TRBJ1-1; 11 bases agree with TRBD1. The junction had 10 bases not matched to a gene; V was cut back by 5 bases and J by 5 bases. The CDR3 has 16 amino acids. Germline loops: CDR1 SGHDN, CDR2 FVKESK. Written as DNA, the CDR3 is TGTGCCAGCAGCAAAGTACTGGGACAGGGGGTGACTGAAGCTTTCTTT. Its translation: CASSKVLGQGVTEAFF.